One sample yielded the 26 T cell receptor beta chains listed below, sequenced in a study of T cell clones after liver transplantation. The data were produced by immunoSEQ multiplex PCR, yet TCRdb's version contains in-frame clones alone and is incomplete. The data hold 7,500 to 9,500 clones, with roughly 80% observed a single time. The sample in question was CD8+ T cells from blood, obtained before liver transplant. These receptors all come from a human donor who received a liver transplant.

The gene calls are TRBV7-6 and TRBJ2-2; 10 nucleotides match TRBD1. The V gene's germline CDR1 is SGHVS and CDR2 FNYEAQ. The CDR3 totals 18 residues. The ends lost 5 bases at V and 2 bases at J; junction bases unmatched: 11. The CDR3 sequence is CASSPTSGQGGNTGELFF. The CDR3 DNA follows: TGTGCCAGCAGCCCAACTAGCGGACAGGGGGGAAACACCGGGGAGCTGTTTTTT. Full variable domain (missing parts from reference TRBV7-6 and TRBJ2-2): GAGVSQSPRYKVTKRGQDVALRCDPISGHVSLYWYRQALGQGPEFLTYFNYEAQQDKSGLPNDRFSAERPEGSISTLTIQRTEQRDSAMYRCASSPTSGQGGNTGELFFGEGSRLTVL.

V and J are TRBV28 and TRBJ2-3; the match to TRBD1 covers 9 bases. The CDR3 extends over 16 amino acids. CDR1 is MDHEN, CDR2 SYDVKM, per germline. With V trimmed by 6 bases and J by 1 base, 8 bases remained unmatched. CDR3 in amino acids: CASSRAWDRGTDTQYF. The CDR3 nucleotides read TGTGCCAGCAGCCGTGCCTGGGACAGGGGCACAGATACGCAGTATTTT.

As concerns this clone: The junction departs from the called germline gene at one end, perhaps through a read error. The chain recombines TRBV7-3 with TRBJ2-5, with 12 bases matching TRBD2. Per the germline V gene, CDR1 is SGHTA and CDR2 is FQGTGA. CDR3 length equals 15 residues. The CDR3 sequence is CASSLTSGGFETQYF. The CDR3 nucleotides are TGTGCCAGCAGCCTAACTAGCGGGGGGTTTGAGACCCAGTACTTC.

The chain combines TRBV21-1 with TRBJ2-5; the DNA was not used to check the table's D call, TRBD2. TRBV21-1 is flagged as a pseudogene. This CDR3 contains 16 residues. The CDR3 coding sequence is TGTGCCAGCATCCGACGTTATAGCGGGGGGGAAGAGACCCAGTACTTC. Residues: CASIRRYSGGEETQYF.

This chain connects TRBV5-1 to TRBJ2-1; 13 bases match TRBD2. The CDR3 totals 19 residues. V lost 0 bases to trimming and J lost 5 bases; unmatched junction nucleotides: 11. Germline CDR1 SGHRS, CDR2 YFSETQ. The CDR3 DNA follows: TGCGCCAGCAGCTTGGAGGGACTAGCGGGGTTAGGGGCCAACAATGAGCAGTTCTTC. Protein: CASSLEGLAGLGANNEQFF.

This clone occurred once. The gene calls are TRBV25-1 and TRBJ2-7; D gene uncertain. The CDR3 has 12 residues. V lost 5 bases and J 2 bases, leaving 7 bases between the germline ends. Per germline, CDR1 MGHDK and CDR2 SYGVNS. CDR3 DNA: TGTGCCAGCAGTATACAAGCCTACGAGCAGTACTTC. Residues: CASSIQAYEQYF.

This chain connects TRBV6-4 to TRBJ2-3; TRBD2 agrees at 7 bases. The CDR3 extends over 13 amino acids. The trim removed 2 bases at V and 6 bases at J, leaving 2 bases unmatched. The V gene's germline CDR1 is MRHNA and CDR2 SNTAGT. DNA of the CDR3: TGTGCCAGCAGTGACGGGGGGGAGGATACGCAGTATTTT. Translated: CASSDGGEDTQYF.

The rearrangement joins TRBV27 to TRBJ1-2, with 9 bases lining up with TRBD1. CDR1 and CDR2 from the germline V gene are MNHEY and SMNVEV (reference sequence). J was trimmed by 4 bases and V by 8 bases; bases with no gene match: 5. The CDR3 is made up of 13 amino acids. CDR3 residues: CASGTGTGYGYTF. The CDR3 DNA sequence: TGTGCCAGCGGGACAGGGACGGGCTATGGCTACACCTTC.

The genes are TRBV9 and TRBJ2-1; 15 bases align to TRBD2. Per the germline V gene, CDR1 is SGDLS and CDR2 is YYNGEE. V was clipped by 3 bases and J by 6 bases; unmatched bases: 1. This CDR3 contains 15 residues. CDR3 residues: CASSAGLAGGNEQFF. DNA for the CDR3: TGTGCCAGCAGCGCGGGACTAGCGGGGGGCAATGAGCAGTTCTTC.

This clone occurred a few times. The V and J genes are TRBV18 and TRBJ2-6, with D perhaps matching TRBD1 (5 bases). This CDR3 region has 19 residues. The V end lost 2 bases, the J end lost 4 bases, and 21 bases lay between the germline ends. Germline V gene lookup returns CDR1 KGHSH and CDR2 LQKENI. The CDR3 reads CASSPWVGETEAGANVLTF. CDR3 DNA sequence: TGTGCCAGCTCACCATGGGTAGGGGAAACTGAAGCCGGGGCCAACGTCCTGACTTTC. Complete variable domain (other parts from reference TRBV18 and TRBJ2-6): NAGVMQNPRHLVRRRGQEARLRCSPMKGHSHVYWYRQLPEEGLKFMVYLQKENIIDESGMPKERFSAEFPKEGPSILRIQQVVRGDSAAYFCASSPWVGETEAGANVLTFGAGSRLTVL.

The gene calls are TRBV5-8 and TRBJ2-5, with D uncertain. The germline CDR1 and CDR2 sequences are SGHTS and YDEGEE. The CDR3 is made up of 12 amino acids. V was cut by 5 bases and J by 3 bases, with 8 bases left in between. For the CDR3, the DNA is TGTGCCAGCAGTCCAAGAGAAGAGACCCAGTACTTC. Amino acids: CASSPREETQYF.

This chain connects TRBV10-1 to TRBJ2-7; 7 bases are shared with TRBD1. The trim removed 0 bases at V and 6 bases at J, leaving 11 bases unmatched. Germline V gene lookup returns CDR1 WNHNN and CDR2 SYGVQD (reference sequence). This CDR3 has 16 amino acids. The CDR3 reads CASSESRTGPVREQYF. CDR3 DNA: TGCGCCAGCAGTGAGTCCCGGACAGGACCCGTTCGCGAGCAGTACTTC.

The CDR3 nucleotides are TGTGCCAGCAGCAAAGTCAAGTGCACAGGGGGCCCGATCGTCTACTATGGCTACACCTTC. It yields the protein CASSKVKCTGGPIVYYGYTF. The V call is TRBV21-1, the J call TRBJ1-2; TRBD1 reflects the table's D call only, with no check against the DNA. TRBV21-1 represents a pseudogene. This CDR3 region has 20 residues.

In DNA, the CDR3 is TGTGCCACATTACAGGGGGCTTATGGCTACACCTTC. Amino acids: CATLQGAYGYTF. The V and J genes are TRBV6-1 and TRBJ1-2; TRBD1 matches 9 bases. This CDR3 spans 12 amino acids. J lost 5 bases, V lost 10 bases, and 5 bases had no gene match. Germline values: CDR1 MNHNS, CDR2 SASEGT.

V gene TRBV5-8 combines with J gene TRBJ2-7; 8 positions agree with TRBD1. The CDR3 is 15 amino acids. Germline trimming cut 0 bases from V and 1 base from J; bases unmatched to any gene: 3. Looked up from germline, CDR1 is SGHTS and CDR2 is YDEGEE. The CDR3 loop is CASSLGQGRSYEQYF. The CDR3 DNA reads TGTGCCAGCAGCTTGGGACAGGGGAGGTCCTACGAGCAGTACTTC.

V gene TRBV7-6 combines with J gene TRBJ1-6, with 12 bases that match TRBD1. The junction had 8 bases not matched to a gene; V was cut back by 4 bases and J by 7 bases. Germline CDR1 and CDR2: SGHVS and FNYEAQ. The CDR3 extends over 17 amino acids. The CDR3 coding sequence is TGTGCCAGCAGCTCCGGGACAGGGGGCGCGGGGAATTCACCCCTCCACTTT. Translation: CASSSGTGGAGNSPLHF.

V is TRBV27 and J is TRBJ2-1; maybe TRBD1 (6 bases). V lost 5 bases, J lost 7 bases, and 15 bases lay in between. The CDR3 is made up of 14 amino acids. The germline V gene has CDR1 MNHEY and CDR2 SMNVEV (reference sequence). The CDR3 sequence is CASSLDRFGNEQFF. CDR3 sequence (DNA): TGTGCCAGCAGTCTCGACAGGTTCGGGAATGAGCAGTTCTTC.

This chain links TRBV28 with TRBJ2-1, with D possibly matching TRBD2 (5 bases). The V end lost 1 base, the J end lost 15 bases, and 25 bases lay between the germline ends. Germline V gene sequence: CDR1 MDHEN, CDR2 SYDVKM. The CDR3 is 16 residues long. In nucleotides, the CDR3 is TGTGCCAGCAGTTTATCCCCCGGGGTGGGGTCCCCTTTAGGGTTCTTC. It codes for CASSLSPGVGSPLGFF.

The sample holds a few counts of this clone. The gene calls are TRBV5-6 and TRBJ2-1, with D hard to call. Between the trimmed V and J ends, which lost 0 bases and 3 bases, there was a span of 7 bases. Germline V CDR1 and CDR2: SGHDT, YYEEEE. The CDR3 length is 14 residues. The CDR3 loop reads CASSLVAVYNEQFF. The DNA of the CDR3 is TGTGCCAGCAGCTTGGTGGCAGTCTACAATGAGCAGTTCTTC.

The chain joins TRBV7-6 to TRBJ2-7; tentatively, D is TRBD1 (6 bases). The germline CDR1 and CDR2 sequences are SGHVS and FNYEAQ. The germline V and J ends were trimmed by 1 base and 1 base, with 11 bases remaining between them. The CDR3 consists of 15 residues. The CDR3 loop is CASSLDREKSYEQYF. Here the CDR3 DNA reads TGTGCCAGCAGCTTAGACAGGGAGAAGTCCTACGAGCAGTACTTC.

In this sample, this clone turned up once. The V and J genes are TRBV27 and TRBJ2-7; the D is unclear. CDR3 length: 10 residues. Germline V lookup: CDR1 MNHEY, CDR2 SMNVEV (reference sequence). Trimming removed 6 bases at V and 3 bases at J, with 3 bases between. The CDR3 region is CASRHYEQYF. CDR3 coding DNA: TGTGCCAGCAGACACTACGAGCAGTACTTC.

The chain couples TRBV11-3 to TRBJ2-2; perhaps TRBD2 as D (5 bases). Trimming left V 5 bases short and J 3 bases short, with 13 bases between. The CDR3 consists of 15 residues. Germline V lookup: CDR1 SGHNT, CDR2 YENEEA. The chain's CDR3 is CASSPLRGDTGELFF. CDR3 bases: TGTGCCAGCAGCCCCCTCCGGGGAGACACCGGGGAGCTGTTTTTT.

CDR3 amino acids: CASGRGGAYNEQFF. CDR3 DNA: TGTGCCAGTGGTCGGGGGGGGGCTTACAATGAGCAGTTCTTC. J is TRBJ2-1 and V is TRBV11-2; 8 bases agree with TRBD2. Per the germline V gene, CDR1 is SGHAT and CDR2 is FQNNGV. V gave up 9 bases and J gave up 4 bases; unmatched junction bases: 8. This CDR3 has 14 residues.

CDR3 region: CASSRTGANQPQHF. CDR3 DNA sequence: TGTGCCAGTAGCAGGACAGGGGCTAATCAGCCCCAGCATTTT. The genes are TRBV19 and TRBJ1-5; 9 bases are shared with TRBD1. The CDR3 sequence is 14 residues long. Germline V gives CDR1 LNHDA, CDR2 SQIVND (reference sequence). V lost 6 bases and J lost 4; bases outside the gene matches: 4. Full variable domain (missing parts from reference TRBV19 and TRBJ1-5): DGGITQSPKYLFRKEGQNVTLSCEQNLNHDAMYWYRQDPGQGLRLIYYSQIVNDFQKGDIAEGYSVSREKKESFPLTVTSAQKNPTAFYLCASSRTGANQPQHFGDGTRLSIL.

This clone was found a few times. The V gene is TRBV30, the J gene TRBJ1-2, with 9 nucleotides matching TRBD1. The germline CDR1 and CDR2 sequences are GTSNPN and SVGIG (reference sequence). V dropped 0 bases and J dropped 4; count of bases not matched to a gene: 3. The CDR3 contains 14 residues. In DNA, the CDR3 is TGTGCCTGGAGTGTGACAGGGGGTTTCTATGGCTACACCTTC. Amino acids: CAWSVTGGFYGYTF.

The chain has TRBV30 and TRBJ2-4; 8 positions agree with TRBD1. Germline assignment: CDR1 GTSNPN and CDR2 SVGIG (reference sequence). V lost 2 bases to trimming and J lost 6 bases; unmatched junction nucleotides: 6. The CDR3 extends over 14 amino acids. For the CDR3, the DNA is TGTGCCTGGAGTCTAGGACAGGGTCCAAACATTCAGTACTTC. It codes for CAWSLGQGPNIQYF.